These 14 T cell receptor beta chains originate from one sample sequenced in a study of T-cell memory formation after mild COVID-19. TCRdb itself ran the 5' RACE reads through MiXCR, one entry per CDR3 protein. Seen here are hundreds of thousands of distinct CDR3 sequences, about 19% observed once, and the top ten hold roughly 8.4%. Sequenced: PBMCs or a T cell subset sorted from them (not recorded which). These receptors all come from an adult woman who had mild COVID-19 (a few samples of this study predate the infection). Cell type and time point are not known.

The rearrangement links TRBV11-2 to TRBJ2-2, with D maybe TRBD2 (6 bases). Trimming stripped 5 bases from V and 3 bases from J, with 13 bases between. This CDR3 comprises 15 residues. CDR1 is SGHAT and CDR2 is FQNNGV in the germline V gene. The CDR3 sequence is CASSPRRADTGELFF. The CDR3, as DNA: TGTGCCAGCAGCCCCCGGAGGGCTGACACCGGGGAGCTGTTTTTT.

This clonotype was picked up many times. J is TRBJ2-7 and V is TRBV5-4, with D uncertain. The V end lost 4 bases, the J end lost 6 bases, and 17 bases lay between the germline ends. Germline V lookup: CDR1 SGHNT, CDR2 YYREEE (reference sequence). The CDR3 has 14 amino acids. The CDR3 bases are TGTGCCAGCAGCACCGACCTCCAGGAGAGCGAGCAGTACTTC. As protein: CASSTDLQESEQYF. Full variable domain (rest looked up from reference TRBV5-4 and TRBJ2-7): ETGVTQSPTHLIKTRGQQVTLRCSSQSGHNTVSWYQQALGQGPQFIFQYYREEENGRGNFPPRFSGLQFPNYSSELNVNALELDDSALYLCASSTDLQESEQYFGPGTRLTVT.

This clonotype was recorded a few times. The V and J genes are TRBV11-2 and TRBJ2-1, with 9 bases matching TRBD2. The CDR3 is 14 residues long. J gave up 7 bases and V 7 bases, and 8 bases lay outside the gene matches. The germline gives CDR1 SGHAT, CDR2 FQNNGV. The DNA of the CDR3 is TGTGCCAGCACAGCAGGACTAGCGCGAAATGAGCAGTTCTTC. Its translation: CASTAGLARNEQFF. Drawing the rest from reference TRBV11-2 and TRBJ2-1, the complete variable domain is EAGVAQSPRYKIIEKRQSVAFWCNPISGHATLYWYQQILGQGPKLLIQFQNNGVVDDSQLPKDRFSAERLKGVDSTLKIQPAKLEDSAVYLCASTAGLARNEQFFGPGTRLTVL.

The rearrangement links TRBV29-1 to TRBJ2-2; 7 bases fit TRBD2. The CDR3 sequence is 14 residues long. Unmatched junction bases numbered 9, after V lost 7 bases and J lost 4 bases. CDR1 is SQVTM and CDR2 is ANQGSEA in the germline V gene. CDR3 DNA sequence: TGCAGCGCCGTGGCGGGGGTCGGCACCGGGGAGCTGTTTTTT. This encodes CSAVAGVGTGELFF.

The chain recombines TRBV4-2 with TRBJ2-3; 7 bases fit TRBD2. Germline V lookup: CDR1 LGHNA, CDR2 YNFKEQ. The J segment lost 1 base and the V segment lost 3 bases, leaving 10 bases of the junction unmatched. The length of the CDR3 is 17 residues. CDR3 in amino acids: CASSQARLAAGTDTQYF. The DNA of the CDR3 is TGTGCCAGCAGCCAGGCCCGTCTAGCGGCAGGCACAGATACGCAGTATTTT.

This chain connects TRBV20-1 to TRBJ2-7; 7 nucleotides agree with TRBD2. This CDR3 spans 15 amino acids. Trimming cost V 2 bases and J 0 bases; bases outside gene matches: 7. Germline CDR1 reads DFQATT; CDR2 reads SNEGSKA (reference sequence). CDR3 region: CSARNPSGNSYEQYF. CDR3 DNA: TGCAGTGCTAGAAACCCTAGCGGTAACTCCTACGAGCAGTACTTC.

CDR3 DNA: TGTGCCAGTACTAACCACCGGGGGCTTTCCTATGCAACTAATGAAAAACTGTTTTTT. The encoded protein is CASTNHRGLSYATNEKLFF. The V gene is TRBV19, the J gene TRBJ1-4; TRBD1 is a possible D gene (6 bases). Germline V gene lookup returns CDR1 LNHDA and CDR2 SQIVND (reference sequence). Trimming removed 7 bases from V and 0 bases from J, with 24 bases in between. The CDR3 loop spans 19 amino acids.

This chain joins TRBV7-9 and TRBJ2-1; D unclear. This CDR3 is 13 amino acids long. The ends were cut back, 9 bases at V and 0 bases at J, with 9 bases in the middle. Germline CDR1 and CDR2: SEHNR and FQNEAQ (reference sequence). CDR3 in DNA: TGTGCCAGTGGGCGGAGCTCCTACAATGAGCAGTTCTTC. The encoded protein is CASGRSSYNEQFF.

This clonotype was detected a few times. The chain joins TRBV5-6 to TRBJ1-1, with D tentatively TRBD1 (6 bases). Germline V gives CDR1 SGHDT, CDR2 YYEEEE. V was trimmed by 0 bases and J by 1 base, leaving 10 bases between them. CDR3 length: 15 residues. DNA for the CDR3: TGTGCCAGCAGCTTGGTTGGGGGCTCGAACACTGAAGCTTTCTTT. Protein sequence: CASSLVGGSNTEAFF.

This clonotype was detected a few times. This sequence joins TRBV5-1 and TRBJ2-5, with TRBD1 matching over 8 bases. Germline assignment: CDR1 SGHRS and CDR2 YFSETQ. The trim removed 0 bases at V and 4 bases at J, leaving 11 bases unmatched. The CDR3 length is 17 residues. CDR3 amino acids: CASSLAAQGARGETQYF. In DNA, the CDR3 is TGCGCCAGCAGCTTGGCCGCGCAGGGGGCTAGGGGAGAGACCCAGTACTTC.

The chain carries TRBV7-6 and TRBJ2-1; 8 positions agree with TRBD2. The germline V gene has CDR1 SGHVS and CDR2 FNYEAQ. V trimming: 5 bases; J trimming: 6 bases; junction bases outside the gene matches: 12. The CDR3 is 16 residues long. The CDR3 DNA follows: TGTGCCAGCAGCCATGTAGGGCTAGCGGGTAGCAATGAGCAGTTCTTC. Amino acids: CASSHVGLAGSNEQFF.

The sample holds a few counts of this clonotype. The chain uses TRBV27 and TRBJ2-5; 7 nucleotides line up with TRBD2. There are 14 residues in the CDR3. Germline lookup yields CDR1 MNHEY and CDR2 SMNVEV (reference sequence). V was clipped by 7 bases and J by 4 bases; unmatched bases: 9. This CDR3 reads CASKEGGPVETQYF. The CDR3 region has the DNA TGTGCCAGCAAGGAGGGAGGGCCGGTAGAGACCCAGTACTTC.

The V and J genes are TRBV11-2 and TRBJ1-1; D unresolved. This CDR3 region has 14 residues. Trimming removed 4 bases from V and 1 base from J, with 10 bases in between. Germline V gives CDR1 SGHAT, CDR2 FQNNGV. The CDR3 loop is CASSSRSGNTEAFF. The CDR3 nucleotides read TGTGCCAGCAGCTCACGCTCCGGGAACACTGAAGCTTTCTTT. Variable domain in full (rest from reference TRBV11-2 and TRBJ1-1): EAGVAQSPRYKIIEKRQSVAFWCNPISGHATLYWYQQILGQGPKLLIQFQNNGVVDDSQLPKDRFSAERLKGVDSTLKIQPAKLEDSAVYLCASSSRSGNTEAFFGQGTRLTVV.

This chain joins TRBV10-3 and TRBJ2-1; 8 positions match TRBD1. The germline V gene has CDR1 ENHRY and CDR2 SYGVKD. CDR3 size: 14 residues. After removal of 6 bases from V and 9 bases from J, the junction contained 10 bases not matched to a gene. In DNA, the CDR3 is TGTGCCATCAGGCCGGGACAGGCGTTCGGTGAGCAGTTCTTC. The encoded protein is CAIRPGQAFGEQFF.